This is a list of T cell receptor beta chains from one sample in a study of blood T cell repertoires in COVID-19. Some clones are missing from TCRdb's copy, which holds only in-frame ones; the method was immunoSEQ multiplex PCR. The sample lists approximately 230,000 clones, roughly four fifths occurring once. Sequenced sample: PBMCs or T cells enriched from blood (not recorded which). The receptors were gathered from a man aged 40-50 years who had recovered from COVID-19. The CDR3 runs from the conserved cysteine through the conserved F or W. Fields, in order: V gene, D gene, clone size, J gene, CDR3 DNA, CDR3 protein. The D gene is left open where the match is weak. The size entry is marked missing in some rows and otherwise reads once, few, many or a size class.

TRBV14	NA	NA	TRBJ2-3	TGTGCCAGCAGCCGATCAACTAGCACAGATACGCAGTATTTT	CASSRSTSTDTQYF
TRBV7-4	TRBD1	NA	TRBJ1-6	TGTGCCAGCAGCTTAACAGGGGTCCAGATGAGCATCGGTTCACCCCTCCACTTT	CASSLTGVQMSIGSPLHF
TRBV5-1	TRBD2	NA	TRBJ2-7	TGCGCCAGCAGCTTGGGGACTAGCGGCTACGAGCAGTACTTC	CASSLGTSGYEQYF
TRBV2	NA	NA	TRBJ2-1	TGTGCCAGCGGGCGTGCCTACAATGAGCAGTTCTTC	CASGRAYNEQFF
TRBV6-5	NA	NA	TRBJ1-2	TGTGCCAGCAGCCTTGGGGGGGGTCGTGGTGGCTACACCTTC	CASSLGGGRGGYTF
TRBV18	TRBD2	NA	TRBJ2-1	TGTGCCAGCTCACCGGGACTAGCGGTAAATGAGCAGTTCTTC	CASSPGLAVNEQFF
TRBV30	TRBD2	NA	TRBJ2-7	TGTGCCTGGGGCACAGGACTAGCCTACGAGCAGTACTTC	CAWGTGLAYEQYF
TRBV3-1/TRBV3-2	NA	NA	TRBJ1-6	TGTGCCAGCAGCCAATCCCAGGGCCGATCACCCCTCCACTTT	CASSQSQGRSPLHF
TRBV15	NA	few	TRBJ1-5	TGTGCCACCAGCGAACAGGTTAATCAGCCCCAGCATTTT	CATSEQVNQPQHF
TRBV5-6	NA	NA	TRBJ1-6	TGTGCCAGCAGCAGAACTACATCCAATTCACCCCTCCACTTT	CASSRTTSNSPLHF
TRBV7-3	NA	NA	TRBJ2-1	TGTGCCAGCAGCCCCCGGACCGGGATCAATGAGCAGTTCTTC	CASSPRTGINEQFF
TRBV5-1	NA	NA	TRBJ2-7	TGCGCCAGCAGCTTGGCAGGGGGGCCACCCTACGAGCAGTACTTC	CASSLAGGPPYEQYF